This TCR beta chain was profiled in a study of OX40 agonist ivuxolimab in advanced cancers. Study-wide points: Not determined was the antigen specificity of the expanded peripheral T cells. Among T cells, CD8+ cells averaged more expanded clones than CD4+ cells.

Autoimmune disease history or systemic immunosuppression led to patients being barred. The table lists this clone with a few counts. Antigen specificity is unknown. V trimming: 4 bases; J trimming: 2 bases; junction bases outside the gene matches: 6. The CDR3 consists of 15 residues. Germline V gene data show CDR1 as MDHEN and CDR2 as SYDVKM. Profiled with immunoSEQ multiplex PCR; TCRdb holds only in-frame clones, not every one. The sample records tens of thousands of clones, approximately 87% being singletons. This TCR was sampled from an adult with an advanced solid tumor such as melanoma, head and neck, liver or kidney cancer. The specimen was CD4+ or CD8+ T cells sorted from blood, collected in a trial of the OX40 agonist ivuxolimab. J is TRBJ2-7 and V is TRBV28; TRBD1 aligns across 9 bases. This CDR3 reads CASSSAGQGPYEQYF. For the CDR3, the DNA is TGTGCCAGCAGTTCCGCCGGACAGGGGCCCTACGAGCAGTACTTC.